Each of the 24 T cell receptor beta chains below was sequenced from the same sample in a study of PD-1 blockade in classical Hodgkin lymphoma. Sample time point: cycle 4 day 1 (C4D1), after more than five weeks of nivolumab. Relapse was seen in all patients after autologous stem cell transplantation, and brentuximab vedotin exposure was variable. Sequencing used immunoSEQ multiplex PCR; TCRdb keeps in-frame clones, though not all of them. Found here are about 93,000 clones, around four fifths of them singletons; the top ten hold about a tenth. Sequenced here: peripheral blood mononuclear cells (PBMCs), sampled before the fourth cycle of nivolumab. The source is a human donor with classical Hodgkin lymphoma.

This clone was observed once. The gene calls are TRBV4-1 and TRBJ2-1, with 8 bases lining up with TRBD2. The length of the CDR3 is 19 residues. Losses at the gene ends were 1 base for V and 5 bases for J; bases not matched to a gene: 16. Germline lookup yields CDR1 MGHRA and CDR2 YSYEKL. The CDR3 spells CASSQVLAGIVVPNNEQFF. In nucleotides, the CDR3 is TGCGCCAGCAGCCAAGTATTAGCGGGGATCGTCGTTCCCAACAATGAGCAGTTCTTC.

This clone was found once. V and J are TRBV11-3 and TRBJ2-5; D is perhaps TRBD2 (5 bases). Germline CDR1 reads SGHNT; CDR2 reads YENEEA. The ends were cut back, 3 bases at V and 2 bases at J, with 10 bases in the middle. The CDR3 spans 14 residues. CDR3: CASSLNREQETQYF. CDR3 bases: TGTGCCAGCAGCTTGAACCGGGAACAAGAGACCCAGTACTTC. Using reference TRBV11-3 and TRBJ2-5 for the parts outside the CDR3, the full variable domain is EAGVVQSPRYKIIEKKQPVAFWCNPISGHNTLYWYLQNLGQGPELLIRYENEEAVDDSQLPKDRFSAERLKGVDSTLKIQPAELGDSAVYLCASSLNREQETQYFGPGTRLLVL.

The CDR3 sequence is CASSDGFGAEAFF. CDR3 coding DNA: TGTGCCAGCAGTGATGGGTTCGGGGCTGAAGCTTTCTTT. This chain joins TRBV2 and TRBJ1-1; D uncertain. V was shortened by 3 bases and J by 6 bases, with 11 bases between the two germline ends. Germline-derived CDR1 and CDR2 are SNHLY and FYNNEI. The length of the CDR3 is 13 residues.

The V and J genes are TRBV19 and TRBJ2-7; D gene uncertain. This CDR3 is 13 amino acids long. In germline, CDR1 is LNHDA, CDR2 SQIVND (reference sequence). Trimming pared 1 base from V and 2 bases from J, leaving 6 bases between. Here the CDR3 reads CASSIGDTYEQYF. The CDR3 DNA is TGTGCCAGTAGTATAGGTGATACCTACGAGCAGTACTTC.

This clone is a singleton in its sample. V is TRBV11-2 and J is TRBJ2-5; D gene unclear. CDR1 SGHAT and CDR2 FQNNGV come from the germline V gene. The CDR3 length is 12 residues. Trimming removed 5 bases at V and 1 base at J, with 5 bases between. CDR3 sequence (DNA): TGTGCCAGCAGCGTCAGCCAAGAGACCCAGTACTTC. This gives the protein CASSVSQETQYF.

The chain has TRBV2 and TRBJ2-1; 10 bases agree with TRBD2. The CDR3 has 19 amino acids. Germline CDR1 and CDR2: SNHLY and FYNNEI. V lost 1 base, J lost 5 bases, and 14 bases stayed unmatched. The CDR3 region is CASSEGGGFLAGENNEQFF. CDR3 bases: TGTGCCAGCAGTGAAGGGGGAGGGTTCCTAGCGGGAGAAAACAATGAGCAGTTCTTC.

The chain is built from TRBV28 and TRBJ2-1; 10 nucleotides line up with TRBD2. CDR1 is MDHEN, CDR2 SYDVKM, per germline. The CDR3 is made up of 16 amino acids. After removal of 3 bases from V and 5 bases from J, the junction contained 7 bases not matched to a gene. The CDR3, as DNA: TGTGCCAGCAGTTTCCGACTAGCGGGCAGACACAATGAGCAGTTCTTC. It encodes CASSFRLAGRHNEQFF.

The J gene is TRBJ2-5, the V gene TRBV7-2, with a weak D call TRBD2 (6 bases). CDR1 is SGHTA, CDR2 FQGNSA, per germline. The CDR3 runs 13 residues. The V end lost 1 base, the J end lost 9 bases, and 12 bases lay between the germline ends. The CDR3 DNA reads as TGTGCCAGCAGCTTAGAAAGGGGACTCCCCCAGTACTTC. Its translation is CASSLERGLPQYF.

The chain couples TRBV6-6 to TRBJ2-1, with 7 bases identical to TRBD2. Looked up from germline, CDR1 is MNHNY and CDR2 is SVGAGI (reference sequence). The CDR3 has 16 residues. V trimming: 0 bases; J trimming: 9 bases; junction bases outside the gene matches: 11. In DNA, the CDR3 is TGTGCCAGCAGTTACTCAGGCGGGAGACCGACCGGTGAGCAGTTCTTC. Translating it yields CASSYSGGRPTGEQFF.

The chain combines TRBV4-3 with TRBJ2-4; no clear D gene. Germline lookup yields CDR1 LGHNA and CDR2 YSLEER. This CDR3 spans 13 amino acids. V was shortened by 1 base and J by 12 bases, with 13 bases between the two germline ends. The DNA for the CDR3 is TGCGCCAGCAGCCAAGTCCGAGGTTTTGATCAGTACTTC. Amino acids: CASSQVRGFDQYF.

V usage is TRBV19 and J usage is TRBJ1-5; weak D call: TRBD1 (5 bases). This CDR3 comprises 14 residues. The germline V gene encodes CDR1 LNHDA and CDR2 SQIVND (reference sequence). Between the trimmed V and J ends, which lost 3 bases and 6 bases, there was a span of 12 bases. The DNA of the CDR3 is TGTGCCAGTAGTATGGTCGACAGCCTTCAGCCCCAGCATTTT. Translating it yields CASSMVDSLQPQHF.

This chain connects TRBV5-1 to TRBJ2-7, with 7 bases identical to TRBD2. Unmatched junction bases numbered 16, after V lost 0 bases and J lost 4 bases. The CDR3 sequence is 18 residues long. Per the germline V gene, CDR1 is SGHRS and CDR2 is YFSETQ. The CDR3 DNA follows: TGCGCCAGCAGCTTGGTAGGGCAGGCCCGCGGGAGCGGGTACGAGCAGTACTTC. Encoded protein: CASSLVGQARGSGYEQYF.

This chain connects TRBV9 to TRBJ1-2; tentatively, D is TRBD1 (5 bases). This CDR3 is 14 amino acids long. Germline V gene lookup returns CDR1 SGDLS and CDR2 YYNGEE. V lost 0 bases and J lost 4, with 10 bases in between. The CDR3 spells CASSVDRQGYGYTF. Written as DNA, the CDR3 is TGTGCCAGCAGCGTAGACCGGCAGGGCTATGGCTACACCTTC.

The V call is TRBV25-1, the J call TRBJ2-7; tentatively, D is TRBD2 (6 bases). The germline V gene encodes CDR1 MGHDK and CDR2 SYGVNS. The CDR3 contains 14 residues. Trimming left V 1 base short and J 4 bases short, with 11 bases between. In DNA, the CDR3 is TGTGCCAGCAGTGAATCCTCTAGCGTATACGAGCAGTACTTC. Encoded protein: CASSESSSVYEQYF.

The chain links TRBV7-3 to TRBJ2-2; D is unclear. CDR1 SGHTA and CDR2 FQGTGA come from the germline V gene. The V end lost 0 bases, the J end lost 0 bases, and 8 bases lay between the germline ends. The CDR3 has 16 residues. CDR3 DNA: TGTGCCAGCAGCTTAACTCCTGACGCGAACACCGGGGAGCTGTTTTTT. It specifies CASSLTPDANTGELFF.

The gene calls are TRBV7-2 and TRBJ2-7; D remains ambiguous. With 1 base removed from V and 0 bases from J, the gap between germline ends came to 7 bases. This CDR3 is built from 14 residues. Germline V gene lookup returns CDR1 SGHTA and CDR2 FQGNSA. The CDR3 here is CASSLERVSYEQYF. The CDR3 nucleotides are TGTGCCAGCAGCTTAGAACGGGTCTCCTACGAGCAGTACTTC.

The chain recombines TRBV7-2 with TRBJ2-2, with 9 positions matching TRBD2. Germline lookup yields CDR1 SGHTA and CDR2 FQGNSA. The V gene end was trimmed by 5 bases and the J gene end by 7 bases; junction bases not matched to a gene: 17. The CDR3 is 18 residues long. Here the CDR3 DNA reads TGTGCCAGCAGCCCCAAGGGCATGGCGGGGGGGCGTGGCGGGGAGCTGTTTTTT. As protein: CASSPKGMAGGRGGELFF.

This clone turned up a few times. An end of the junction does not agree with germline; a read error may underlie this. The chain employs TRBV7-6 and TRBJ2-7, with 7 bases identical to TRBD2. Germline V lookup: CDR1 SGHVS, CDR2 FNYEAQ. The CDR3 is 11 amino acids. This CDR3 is CVGGSSYEQYF. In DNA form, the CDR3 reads TGCGTGGGGGGGAGCTCCTACGAGCAGTACTTC.

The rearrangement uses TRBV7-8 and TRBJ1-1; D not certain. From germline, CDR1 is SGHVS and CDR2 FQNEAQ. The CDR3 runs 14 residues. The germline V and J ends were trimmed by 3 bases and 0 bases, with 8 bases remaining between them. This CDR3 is CASSFREVNTEAFF. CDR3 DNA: TGTGCCAGCAGCTTTCGGGAGGTGAACACTGAAGCTTTCTTT.

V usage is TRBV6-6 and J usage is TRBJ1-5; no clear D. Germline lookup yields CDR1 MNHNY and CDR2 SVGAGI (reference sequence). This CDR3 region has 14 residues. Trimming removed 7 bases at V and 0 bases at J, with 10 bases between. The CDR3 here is CASTGGYSNQPQHF. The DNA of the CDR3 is TGTGCCAGCACAGGCGGATATAGCAATCAGCCCCAGCATTTT.

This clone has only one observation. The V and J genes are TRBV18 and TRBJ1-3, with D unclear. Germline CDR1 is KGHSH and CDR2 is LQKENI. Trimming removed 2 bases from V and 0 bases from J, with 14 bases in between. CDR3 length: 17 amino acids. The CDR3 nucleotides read TGTGCCAGCTCACCATTGATAGCCCCGAGCTCTGGAAACACCATATATTTT. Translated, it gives CASSPLIAPSSGNTIYF.

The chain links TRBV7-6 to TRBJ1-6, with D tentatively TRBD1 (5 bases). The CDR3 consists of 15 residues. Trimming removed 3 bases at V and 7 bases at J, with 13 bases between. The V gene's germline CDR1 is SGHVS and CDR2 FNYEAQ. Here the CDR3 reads CASSLTRQGNSPLHF. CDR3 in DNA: TGTGCCAGCAGCTTGACTAGGCAGGGAAATTCACCCCTCCACTTT.

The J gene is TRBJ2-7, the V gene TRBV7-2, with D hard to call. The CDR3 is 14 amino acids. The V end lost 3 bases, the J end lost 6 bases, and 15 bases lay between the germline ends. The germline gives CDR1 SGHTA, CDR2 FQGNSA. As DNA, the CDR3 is TGTGCCAGCAGCTTCACTGCAGGTCCTGTCGAGCAGTACTTC. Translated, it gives CASSFTAGPVEQYF.

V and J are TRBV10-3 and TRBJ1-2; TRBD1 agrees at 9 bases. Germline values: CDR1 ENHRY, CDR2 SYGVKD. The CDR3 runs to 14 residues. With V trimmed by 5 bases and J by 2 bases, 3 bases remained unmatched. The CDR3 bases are TGTGCCATCAGTCGGGACAGGGAAAACTATGGCTACACCTTC. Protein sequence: CAISRDRENYGYTF.